This TCR beta chain derives from a study of OX40 agonist ivuxolimab in advanced cancers. The protocol was immunoSEQ multiplex PCR, while the TCRdb copy is restricted to in-frame clones and leaves out a portion. The table shows around 19,000 clones, with 65% to 75% occurring only once. Unmatched junction bases numbered 3, after V lost 2 bases and J lost 3 bases. The CDR3 is 14 amino acids. Germline V gene lookup returns CDR1 MNHNY and CDR2 SVGAGI (reference sequence). Source: CD4+ or CD8+ T cells sorted from blood, taken in a trial of the OX40 agonist ivuxolimab. The V call is TRBV6-6, the J call TRBJ2-5, with TRBD2 matching over 7 bases. This clonotype was sampled from an adult with an advanced solid tumor such as melanoma, head and neck, liver or kidney cancer. The CDR3 nucleotides read TGTGCCAGCAGTTACCTGGGGGGGAAAGAGACCCAGTACTTC. Translating it yields CASSYLGGKETQYF.